The clone carrying this T cell receptor (beta chain) was counted between two and nine times. Its antigen remains unknown. The data are from a study of OX40 agonist ivuxolimab in advanced cancers. Clones were sequenced by immunoSEQ multiplex PCR, and TCRdb holds only the in-frame ones, with some missing. The sample lists tens of thousands of clones, 75% to 90% seen once, with roughly 2% in the top ten. Autoimmune disease history or systemic immunosuppression led to patients being barred. Notes on the study in general: The work left the antigen specificity of expanded peripheral T cells undetermined.

The CDR3 totals 15 residues. V shed 3 bases, J shed 7 bases, and the junction held 7 bases outside the gene matches. CDR1 SGHKS and CDR2 YYEKEE come from the germline V gene (reference sequence). The starting material was CD4+ or CD8+ T cells sorted from blood, obtained in a trial of the OX40 agonist ivuxolimab. The source of this sequence is an adult with an advanced solid tumor such as melanoma, head and neck, liver or kidney cancer. The rearrangement links TRBV5-5 to TRBJ1-4; TRBD1 matches 9 bases. The CDR3 sequence: CASSSPGQGGEKLFF. DNA of the CDR3: TGTGCCAGCAGCTCCCCGGGACAGGGAGGTGAAAAACTGTTTTTT.